This T cell receptor beta chain was retrieved from a study of beta chain features in type 1 diabetes. Turning to the study itself: Patient and healthy donor groups were alike in age, gender and cell yields. Study-wide results and limits: For type 1 diabetes patients, VDJ junctions showed fewer insertions and more deletions. All four CD4+ subsets of Type 1 diabetes patients contained TCRB CDR3s that were moderately but significantly shorter.

The germline CDR1 and CDR2 sequences are SGDLS and YYNGEE. The CDR3 consists of 15 residues. Germline trimming cut 0 bases from V and 4 bases from J; bases unmatched to any gene: 2. Every bit of the isolated RNA underwent reverse transcription, so sequencing read expressed TCRB transcripts. TCRdb keeps only in-frame clones here, not all; method: immunoSEQ multiplex PCR. Altogether hundreds of thousands of clones are present, more than 12% being singletons, with the ten largest covering 0.04%. A note on this clone: Its antigen remains unidentified.

Each donor gave one heparinised blood draw averaging around 120 mL. Over 95% purity was reached by all sorted populations. This chain joins TRBV9 and TRBJ2-5; 11 bases fit TRBD2. Sequenced: naive CD4+ T cells from blood. This clonotype originated in a man younger than 30 with type 1 diabetes. The CDR3 nucleotides read TGTGCCAGCAGCGTAGTCGGGACTAGCGGAGAGACCCAGTACTTC. It is translated as CASSVVGTSGETQYF.